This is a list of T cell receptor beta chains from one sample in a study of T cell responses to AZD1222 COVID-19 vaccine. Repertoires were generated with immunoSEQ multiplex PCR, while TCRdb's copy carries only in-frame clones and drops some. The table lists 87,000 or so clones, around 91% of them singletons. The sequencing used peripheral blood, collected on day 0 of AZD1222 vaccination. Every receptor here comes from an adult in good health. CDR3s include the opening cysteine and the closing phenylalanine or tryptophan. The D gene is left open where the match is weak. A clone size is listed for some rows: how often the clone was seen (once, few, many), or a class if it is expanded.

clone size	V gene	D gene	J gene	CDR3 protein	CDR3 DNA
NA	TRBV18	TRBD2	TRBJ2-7	CASSPPSSGGSYEQYF	TGTGCCAGCTCCCCACCATCTAGCGGAGGTTCCTACGAGCAGTACTTC
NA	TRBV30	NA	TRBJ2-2	CAWMGKHKSPGELFF	TGTGCCTGGATGGGGAAACACAAGTCTCCCGGGGAGCTGTTTTTT
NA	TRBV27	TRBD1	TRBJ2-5	CASSFRGRETQYF	TGTGCCAGCAGTTTCAGGGGGCGAGAGACCCAGTACTTC
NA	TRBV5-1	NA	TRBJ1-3	CASSYATGSGNTIYF	TGCGCCAGCAGCTATGCCACTGGGTCAGGAAACACCATATATTTT
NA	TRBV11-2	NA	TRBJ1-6	CASSFRIGSYNSPLHF	TGTGCCAGCAGCTTCAGGATCGGTTCCTATAATTCACCCCTCCACTTT
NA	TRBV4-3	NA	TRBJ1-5	CASSQDEYSNQPQHF	TGCGCCAGCAGCCAAGATGAGTATAGCAATCAGCCCCAGCATTTT
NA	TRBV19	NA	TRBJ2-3	CASSIVGGDADTQYF	TGTGCCAGTAGTATAGTCGGCGGGGACGCAGATACGCAGTATTTT
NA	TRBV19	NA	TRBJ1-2	CASSKAATANYGYTF	TGTGCCAGTAGTAAGGCAGCTACCGCTAACTATGGCTACACCTTC
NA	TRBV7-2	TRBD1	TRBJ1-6	CASSPGTGSSPLHF	TGTGCCAGCAGCCCCGGGACAGGGTCTTCACCCCTCCACTTT
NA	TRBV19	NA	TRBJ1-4	CASSIGTGIKLFF	TGTGCCAGTAGTATTGGGACTGGAATTAAACTGTTTTTT
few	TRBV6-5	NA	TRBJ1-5	CASRQGLDQPQHF	TGTGCCAGCAGACAGGGCTTGGATCAGCCCCAGCATTTT
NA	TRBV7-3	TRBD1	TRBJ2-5	CASSPGQGRETQYF	TGTGCCAGCAGCCCCGGACAGGGGAGAGAGACCCAGTACTTC
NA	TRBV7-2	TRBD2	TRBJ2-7	CASSTGTSYEQYF	TGTGCCAGCAGTACCGGGACTAGCTACGAGCAGTACTTC
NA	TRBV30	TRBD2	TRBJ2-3	CAWRLAEYTDTQYF	TGTGCCTGGAGACTAGCGGAATACACAGATACGCAGTATTTT
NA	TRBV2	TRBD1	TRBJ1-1	CASLGQGAKTEAFF	TGTGCCAGCTTGGGACAGGGGGCGAAGACTGAAGCTTTCTTT
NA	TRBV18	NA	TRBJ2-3	CASRLGDLSTDTQYF	TGTGCCAGCCGATTGGGGGACCTTAGCACAGATACGCAGTATTTT
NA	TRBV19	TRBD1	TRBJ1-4	CASRTRDRGPEKLFF	TGTGCCAGTAGGACAAGGGACAGGGGGCCTGAAAAACTGTTTTTT
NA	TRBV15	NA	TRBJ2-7	CATSRERATPYEQYF	TGTGCCACCAGCAGAGAACGAGCGACTCCCTACGAGCAGTACTTC
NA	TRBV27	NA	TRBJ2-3	CESRGFTDTQYF	TGTGAGTCTCGGGGGTTCACAGATACGCAGTATTTT
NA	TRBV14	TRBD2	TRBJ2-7	CASSQDFLTAGGEQYF	TGTGCCAGCAGCCAAGATTTCCTTACAGCGGGGGGCGAGCAGTACTTC
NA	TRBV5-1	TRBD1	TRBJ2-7	CASSSGIGQGAEQYF	TGCGCCAGCAGCTCTGGTATTGGACAGGGGGCCGAGCAGTACTTC
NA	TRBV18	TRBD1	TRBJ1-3	CASSRDRFISGNTIYF	TGTGCCAGCTCACGGGACAGGTTTATCTCTGGAAACACCATATATTTT
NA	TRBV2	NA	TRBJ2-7	CASSAQSATYEQYF	TGTGCCAGCAGTGCCCAATCGGCTACCTACGAGCAGTACTTC
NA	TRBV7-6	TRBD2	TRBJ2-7	CASSCNTSGGYEQYF	TGTGCCAGCAGCTGCAATACTAGCGGGGGATACGAGCAGTACTTC
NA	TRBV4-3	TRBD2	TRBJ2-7	CASSQDFSGGAYEQYF	TGCGCCAGCAGCCAAGACTTTAGCGGGGGAGCCTACGAGCAGTACTTC
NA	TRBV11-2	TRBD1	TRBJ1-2	CASSPTGFHYGYTF	TGTGCCAGCAGCCCGACAGGGTTCCACTATGGCTACACCTTC
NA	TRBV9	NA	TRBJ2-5	CASGRRGPYQETQYF	TGTGCCAGCGGGAGGCGGGGGCCCTACCAAGAGACCCAGTACTTC
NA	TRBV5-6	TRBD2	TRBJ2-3	CATKLAGRTDTQYF	TGTGCCACCAAACTAGCGGGCCGAACAGATACGCAGTATTTT
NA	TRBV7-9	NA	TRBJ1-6	CASRRQDSPLHF	TGTGCCAGCAGACGTCAGGATTCACCCCTCCACTTT
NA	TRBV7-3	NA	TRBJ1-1	CASSPTGSLSNTEAFF	TGTGCCAGCAGTCCCACGGGATCCCTTTCCAACACTGAAGCTTTCTTT
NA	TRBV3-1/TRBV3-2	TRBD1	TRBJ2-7	CASSHPQDREVYEQYF	TGTGCCAGCAGCCACCCCCAGGACAGGGAGGTCTACGAGCAGTACTTC
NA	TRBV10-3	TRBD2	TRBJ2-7	CAISPTSGGSYEQYF	TGTGCCATCAGTCCGACTAGCGGGGGGTCCTACGAGCAGTACTTC
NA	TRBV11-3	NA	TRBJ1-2	CASSVGDAEYTF	TGTGCCAGCAGCGTTGGCGACGCGGAGTACACCTTC
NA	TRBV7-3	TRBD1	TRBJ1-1	CASSSGQPNTEAFF	TGTGCCAGCAGCTCGGGACAGCCGAACACTGAAGCTTTCTTT
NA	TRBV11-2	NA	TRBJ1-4	CASSLAQGRSNEKLFF	TGTGCCAGCAGCTTAGCCCAGGGAAGGTCTAATGAAAAACTGTTTTTT
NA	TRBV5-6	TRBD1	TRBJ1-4	CASSTSTGDVEKLFF	TGTGCCAGCAGCACATCTACAGGGGATGTGGAAAAACTGTTTTTT
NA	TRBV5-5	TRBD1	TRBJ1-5	CASSFEPGQGEPWSNQPQHF	TGTGCCAGCAGCTTCGAACCGGGACAGGGGGAACCTTGGAGCAATCAGCCCCAGCATTTT
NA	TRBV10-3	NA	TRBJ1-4	CASQSRDGEKLFF	TGTGCCTCGCAATCGAGGGATGGAGAAAAACTGTTTTTT
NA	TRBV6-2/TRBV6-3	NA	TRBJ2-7	CASSYAYEQYF	TGTGCCAGCAGTTACGCGTACGAGCAGTACTTC
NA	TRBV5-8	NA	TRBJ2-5	CASSFRGVETQYF	TGTGCCAGCAGCTTCAGGGGGGTAGAGACCCAGTACTTC
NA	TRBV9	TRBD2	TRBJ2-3	CASSVRAGGTDTQYF	TGTGCCAGCAGCGTCAGAGCGGGGGGTACAGATACGCAGTATTTT
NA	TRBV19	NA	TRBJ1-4	CASSHGATNEKLFF	TGTGCCAGTAGCCATGGGGCCACGAATGAAAAACTGTTTTTT
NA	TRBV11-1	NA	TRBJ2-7	CASSSSRDRTSYEQYF	TGTGCCAGCAGCTCGTCCCGGGACCGCACCTCCTACGAGCAGTACTTC
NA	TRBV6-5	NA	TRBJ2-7	CASKTGPGSSYEQYF	TGTGCCAGCAAGACCGGCCCAGGGAGCTCCTACGAGCAGTACTTC
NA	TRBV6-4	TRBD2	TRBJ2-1	CASSDSMGGGANEQFF	TGTGCCAGCAGTGACTCGATGGGCGGGGGGGCTAATGAGCAGTTCTTC
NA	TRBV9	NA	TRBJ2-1	CASSVNLGAGPNEQFF	TGTGCCAGCAGCGTGAATTTAGGGGCGGGCCCCAATGAGCAGTTCTTC
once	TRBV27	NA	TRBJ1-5	CASNPQGGADQPQHF	TGTGCCAGCAACCCTCAAGGGGGGGCGGATCAGCCCCAGCATTTT
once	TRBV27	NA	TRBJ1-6	CASSLYRAVSPLHF	TGTGCCAGCAGTTTATATAGGGCCGTGTCACCCCTCCACTTT
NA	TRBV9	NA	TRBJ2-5	CASSVATGQETQYF	TGTGCCAGCAGCGTAGCTACCGGTCAAGAGACCCAGTACTTC
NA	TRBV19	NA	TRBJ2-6	CATTLGRSANVLTF	TGTGCCACGACCCTCGGACGATCGGCCAACGTCCTGACTTTC
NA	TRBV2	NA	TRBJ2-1	CASSDFSSGTLTYNEQFF	TGTGCCAGCAGTGATTTTAGTTCTGGGACACTTACCTACAATGAGCAGTTCTTC
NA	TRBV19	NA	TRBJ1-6	CASSVTGDSPLHF	TGTGCCAGTAGTGTTACTGGGGATTCACCCCTCCACTTT
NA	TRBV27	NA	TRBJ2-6	CASSLSAGQSGANVLTF	TGTGCCAGCAGTTTATCCGCGGGACAGTCTGGGGCCAACGTCCTGACTTTC
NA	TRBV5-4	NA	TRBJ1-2	CASSLVSRRSNYGYTF	TGTGCCAGCAGCTTGGTCTCCAGACGTTCTAACTATGGCTACACCTTC
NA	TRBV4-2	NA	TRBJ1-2	CASSPDNSGGYTF	TGTGCCAGCAGCCCGGACAACAGCGGAGGCTACACCTTC
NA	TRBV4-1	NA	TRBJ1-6	CASSQDSGGSSYNSPLHF	TGCGCCAGCAGCCAAGATTCCGGGGGGAGCTCCTATAATTCACCCCTCCACTTT
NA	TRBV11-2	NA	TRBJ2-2	CASTLHGGWAGELFF	TGTGCCAGCACCCTGCATGGGGGGTGGGCCGGGGAGCTGTTTTTT